The table lists the clone carrying this TCR beta chain with many counts. Its target is not known. This CDR3 has 13 residues. V shed 3 bases and J shed 1 base, with 9 bases lying between them. The germline gives CDR1 GTSNPN, CDR2 SVGIG (reference sequence). Diagnosis relied on clinical symptoms, serum thyroxine and TRAb, thyroid ultrasound and orbital computed tomography. This entry belongs to a study of T cells in Graves' hyperthyroidism and ophthalmopathy. Study findings and constraints: In validation, the model predicted ophthalmopathy. These predictions came a median about 6.5 months before onset.

TCR beta CDR3 sequences were amplified from RNA transcripts. First-round RT-PCR of the TCR CDR3 relied on the HTBI primer set. From the multiplex PCR reads, TCRdb called clonotypes with MiXCR, one entry per CDR3 protein. The table records fewer than 400,000 distinct CDR3 sequences, about 15% of them present only once. Sequencing was carried out using blood. This rearrangement joins TRBV30 to TRBJ1-2; no firm D call. The receptor's source is a woman in her late teens or twenties with Graves' hyperthyroidism that later progressed to Graves' ophthalmopathy. In nucleotides, the CDR3 is TGTGCCTGGAGGGACGGCTATAACTATGGCTACACCTTC. This translates into CAWRDGYNYGYTF.